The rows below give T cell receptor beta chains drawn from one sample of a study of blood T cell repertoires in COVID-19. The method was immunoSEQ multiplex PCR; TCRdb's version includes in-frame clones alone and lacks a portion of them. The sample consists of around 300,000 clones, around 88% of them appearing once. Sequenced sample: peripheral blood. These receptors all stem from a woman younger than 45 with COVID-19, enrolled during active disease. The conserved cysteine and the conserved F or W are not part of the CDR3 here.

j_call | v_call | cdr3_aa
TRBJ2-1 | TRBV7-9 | ASSPPGLNDNEQF
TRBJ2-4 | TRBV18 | ASSPQLAKNIQY
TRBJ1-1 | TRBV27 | ASSLQGVPEAF
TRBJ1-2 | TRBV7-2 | ASSLGRYYGYT
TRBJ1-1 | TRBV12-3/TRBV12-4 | ASSSSVNTEAF
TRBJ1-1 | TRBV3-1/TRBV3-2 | ASSQVGVNTEAF
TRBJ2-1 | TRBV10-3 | AISGSGGATEQF
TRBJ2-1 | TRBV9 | ASSVSGGVYNEQF
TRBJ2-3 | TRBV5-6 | ASSAPSFAVSSTDTQY
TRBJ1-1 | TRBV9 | ASSVRQGGMNTEAF
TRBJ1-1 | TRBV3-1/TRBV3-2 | ASSHHRGGNTEAF